The entry below gives a single TCR beta chain sequence along with its context. This sample was included in a study of blood T cell repertoires in COVID-19. Study-level information: Material from acute and convalescent COVID-19 was sourced from the United States, Italy and Spain. In each case, the material was cDNA or gDNA derived from T cells, B-cell-depleted T cells, or PBMCs.

V gave up 4 bases and J gave up 3 bases; unmatched junction bases: 9. The germline gives CDR1 MNHEY, CDR2 SVGAGI. The CDR3 has 16 amino acids. Study processing details: Amplifying reference gene primers gave estimates of nucleated cell counts. Assay: immunoSEQ multiplex PCR; the TCRdb copy retains only in-frame clones and omits some. V, J and clone size are those of that table, while D and trimming were read from the DNA. The sample contains under 300,000 clones, 80% to 90% of which appear only once. Sequenced material: peripheral blood. This chain joins TRBV6-5 and TRBJ1-2; 9 nucleotides line up with TRBD1. The sequence was obtained from a woman between 35 and 50 years old who had recovered from COVID-19. Written as DNA, the CDR3 is TGTGCCAGCAGTTCCCCCGGGACAGGGTTTCACTATGGCTACACCTTC. It specifies CASSSPGTGFHYGYTF.